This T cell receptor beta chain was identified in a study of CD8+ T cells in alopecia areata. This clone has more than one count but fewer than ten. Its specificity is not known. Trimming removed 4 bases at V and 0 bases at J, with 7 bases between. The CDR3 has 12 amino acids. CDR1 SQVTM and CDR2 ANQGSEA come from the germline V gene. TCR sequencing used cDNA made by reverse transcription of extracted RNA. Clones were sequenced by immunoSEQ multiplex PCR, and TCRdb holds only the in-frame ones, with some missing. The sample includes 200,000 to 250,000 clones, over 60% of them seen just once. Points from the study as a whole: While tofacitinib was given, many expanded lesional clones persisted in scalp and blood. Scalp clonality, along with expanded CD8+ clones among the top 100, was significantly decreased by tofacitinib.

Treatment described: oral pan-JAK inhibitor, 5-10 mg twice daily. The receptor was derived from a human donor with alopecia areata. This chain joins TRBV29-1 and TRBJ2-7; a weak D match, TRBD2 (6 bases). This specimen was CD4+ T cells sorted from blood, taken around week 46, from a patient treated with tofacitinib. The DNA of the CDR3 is TGCAGCGTTGTCGGGGGCTCCTACGAGCAGTACTTC. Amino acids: CSVVGGSYEQYF.